The T cell receptor (beta chain) described here comes from a study of cytomegalovirus exposure and HLA in healthy donors. General study findings and limits: Some V segments, TRBV6-2 and TRBV6-3 among them, were indistinguishable and were therefore excluded. Most TCR beta V segments were productive about 87% or about 30% of the time in an earlier analysis.

The donors comprised healthy bone marrow donors. As regards this clone: Its antigen is not identified.

This PCR relied on a set of 60 Vbeta primers and 13 Jbeta primers. Libraries were prepared by immunoSEQ multiplex PCR; TCRdb keeps only in-frame clonotypes and omits some of them. Counted here are hundreds of thousands of clones, about 85% occurring once; the ten biggest clones make up roughly 0.26%. The V segment lost 5 bases and the J segment 3 bases; nucleotides outside the gene matches: 4. The germline V gene encodes CDR1 GTSNPN and CDR2 SVGIG (reference sequence). The CDR3 runs 14 residues. The rearrangement links TRBV30 to TRBJ2-7; 13 bases are shared with TRBD2. The sequence was collected from a girl aged 2-10 years in good health and CMV-seronegative. The material sequenced was PBMCs. The CDR3 region has the DNA TGTGCCTGGTCGACTAGCGGGGGGAACTACGAGCAGTACTTC. This encodes CAWSTSGGNYEQYF.